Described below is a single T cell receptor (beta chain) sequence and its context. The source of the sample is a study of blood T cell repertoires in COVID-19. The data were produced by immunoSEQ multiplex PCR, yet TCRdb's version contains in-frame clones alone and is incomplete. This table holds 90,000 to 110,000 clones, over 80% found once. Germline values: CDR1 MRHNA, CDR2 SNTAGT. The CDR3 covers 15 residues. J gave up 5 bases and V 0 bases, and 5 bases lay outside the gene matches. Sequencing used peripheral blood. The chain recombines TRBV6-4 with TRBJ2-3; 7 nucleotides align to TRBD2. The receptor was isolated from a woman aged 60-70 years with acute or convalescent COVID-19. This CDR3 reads CASSDSGGGKDTQYF. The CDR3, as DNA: TGTGCCAGCAGTGACTCTGGCGGGGGTAAAGATACGCAGTATTTT.